This section outlines one TCR beta chain sequence together with its context. The target antigen is unknown. The sample is drawn from a study of PD-L1 blockade in urothelial cancer. Across the whole study: Individuals in the cohort had been given 0 to 3 earlier chemotherapy regimens. Findings of the study overall: When measured at 3 weeks, tumor-associated blood clones expanded more in durable-benefit patients.

TCRdb keeps only in-frame clones here, not all; method: immunoSEQ multiplex PCR. The sample carries under 95,000 clones, over 80% recorded once. Time point here: pretreatment peripheral blood. Patients' urothelial carcinoma was locally advanced or metastatic. Between 1 and 8 samples per patient were obtained, pretreatment and on-treatment. The CDR3 is 14 amino acids. Germline-derived CDR1 and CDR2 are SGHDT and YYEEEE. Trimming left V 4 bases short and J 2 bases short, with 12 bases between. The rearrangement joins TRBV5-6 to TRBJ2-5; D not resolved. The specimen was PBMCs, collected around atezolizumab (anti-PD-L1) treatment. The receptor was isolated from a woman aged 70 to 79 with urothelial cancer. The CDR3: CASSPWAGQETQYF. The CDR3 nucleotides are TGTGCCAGCAGCCCATGGGCAGGACAAGAGACCCAGTACTTC. The whole variable domain, filled in from reference TRBV5-6 and TRBJ2-5, reads DAGVTQSPTHLIKTRGQQVTLRCSPKSGHDTVSWYQQALGQGPQFIFQYYEEEERQRGNFPDRFSGHQFPNYSSELNVNALLLGDSALYLCASSPWAGQETQYFGPGTRLLVL.